The next 17 T cell receptor beta chains were all read from a single sample in a study of cytomegalovirus exposure and HLA in healthy donors. TCRdb's copy holds only in-frame clones and misses some; the assay was immunoSEQ multiplex PCR. The table has some 120,000 clones, approximately 94% seen once. What was sequenced was PBMCs. Receptors originate from a woman in her late teens or twenties in good health and CMV-seronegative.

The chain is built from TRBV19 and TRBJ2-7, with a tentative D call TRBD2 (5 bases). Germline values: CDR1 LNHDA, CDR2 SQIVND (reference sequence). V lost 3 bases, J lost 5 bases, and 17 bases lay in between. CDR3 length: 15 amino acids. The CDR3 loop is CASSILGALGNEQYF. The CDR3 DNA sequence: TGTGCCAGTAGTATTCTGGGAGCTTTAGGAAACGAGCAGTACTTC.

In DNA, the CDR3 is TGTGCCAGCAGCTCCGGAACCGGGACAGGGGACGAGCAGTACTTC. Translation: CASSSGTGTGDEQYF. This chain links TRBV7-6 with TRBJ2-7; 10 bases map to TRBD1. With 4 bases clipped from V and 5 bases from J, the junction kept 8 bases outside the gene matches. CDR3 length equals 15 residues. Looked up from germline, CDR1 is SGHVS and CDR2 is FNYEAQ. Supplemented by reference TRBV7-6 and TRBJ2-7, the full variable domain reads GAGVSQSPRYKVTKRGQDVALRCDPISGHVSLYWYRQALGQGPEFLTYFNYEAQQDKSGLPNDRFSAERPEGSISTLTIQRTEQRDSAMYRCASSSGTGTGDEQYFGPGTRLTVT.

The genes are TRBV6-6 and TRBJ2-1; TRBD2 aligns across 11 bases. In germline, CDR1 is MNHNY, CDR2 SVGAGI (reference sequence). The length of the CDR3 is 16 residues. V was clipped by 6 bases and J by 7 bases; unmatched bases: 11. The CDR3 spells CASRNPLAGGLNEQFF. CDR3 in DNA: TGTGCCAGCAGGAACCCCCTAGCGGGGGGTTTAAATGAGCAGTTCTTC.

J is TRBJ2-7 and V is TRBV7-2; D gene uncertain. The CDR3 runs to 15 residues. Germline V gives CDR1 SGHTA, CDR2 FQGNSA. The ends were cut back, 5 bases at V and 3 bases at J, with 17 bases in the middle. The chain's CDR3 is CASSPALAMNYEQYF. The CDR3 nucleotides are TGTGCCAGCAGCCCCGCCTTAGCTATGAACTACGAGCAGTACTTC.

This chain connects TRBV7-3 to TRBJ1-1; possibly TRBD1 for D (5 bases). The V and J ends lost 5 bases and 1 base respectively, with 8 bases between them. The CDR3 has 13 residues. In germline, CDR1 is SGHTA, CDR2 FQGTGA. In DNA form, the CDR3 reads TGTGCCAGCAGCGCAACAGGGAACACTGAAGCTTTCTTT. As protein: CASSATGNTEAFF. Complete variable domain (other parts from reference TRBV7-3 and TRBJ1-1): GAGVSQTPSNKVTEKGKYVELRCDPISGHTALYWYRQSLGQGPEFLIYFQGTGAADDSGLPNDRFFAVRPEGSVSTLKIQRTERGDSAVYLCASSATGNTEAFFGQGTRLTVV.

The chain carries TRBV30 and TRBJ2-3; D might be TRBD2 (6 bases). The germline V gene encodes CDR1 GTSNPN and CDR2 SVGIG (reference sequence). V dropped 1 base and J dropped 1 base, with 12 bases sitting between them. This CDR3 is 15 amino acids long. The CDR3 DNA is TGTGCCTGGAGTGCGTCGGGGGATGGCACAGATACGCAGTATTTT. Its protein is CAWSASGDGTDTQYF.

This rearrangement joins TRBV9 to TRBJ1-4, with D possibly matching TRBD1 (5 bases). This CDR3 has 14 residues. CDR1 and CDR2 (germline): SGDLS, YYNGEE. V was trimmed by 4 bases and J by 6 bases, leaving 13 bases between them. CDR3 nucleotides: TGTGCCAGCAGCCTAGGGGCAGGTGATGAAAAACTGTTTTTT. It yields the protein CASSLGAGDEKLFF.

The chain carries TRBV28 and TRBJ1-5, with 7 nucleotides matching TRBD1. The CDR3 has 13 residues. Germline CDR1 reads MDHEN; CDR2 reads SYDVKM. With V trimmed by 3 bases and J by 5 bases, 1 base remained unmatched. The CDR3 sequence is CASSFDRDQPQHF. The DNA for the CDR3 is TGTGCCAGCAGTTTTGACAGGGATCAGCCCCAGCATTTT.

This rearrangement joins TRBV2 to TRBJ1-2; D remains unclear. CDR1 and CDR2 (germline): SNHLY, FYNNEI. CDR3 length: 15 residues. Between the trimmed V and J ends, which lost 4 bases and 3 bases, there was a span of 15 bases. The CDR3 is CASSVGSAAYYGYTF. In nucleotides, the CDR3 is TGTGCCAGCAGTGTAGGATCGGCGGCTTACTATGGCTACACCTTC.

The CDR3 DNA reads as TGCAGCGTCGTAAGCGGGGGCGATTGGAGTACGCAGTATTTT. Encoded protein: CSVVSGGDWSTQYF. V usage is TRBV29-1 and J usage is TRBJ2-3; 8 bases line up with TRBD2. J gave up 8 bases and V 6 bases, and 13 bases lay outside the gene matches. The CDR3 spans 14 residues. Germline values: CDR1 SQVTM, CDR2 ANQGSEA.

This clone has just one count. V usage is TRBV18 and J usage is TRBJ2-3, with D perhaps TRBD2 (6 bases). V was shortened by 8 bases and J by 5 bases, with 14 bases between the two germline ends. The CDR3 extends over 13 amino acids. Germline loops: CDR1 KGHSH, CDR2 LQKENI. The chain's CDR3 is CASVGGREDTQYF. The CDR3 DNA is TGTGCCAGCGTCGGAGGGCGAGAAGATACGCAGTATTTT.

The V gene is TRBV29-1, the J gene TRBJ1-1; the D is unclear. Germline V gene sequence: CDR1 SQVTM, CDR2 ANQGSEA. Between the trimmed V and J ends, which lost 2 bases and 3 bases, there was a span of 10 bases. The CDR3 has 13 residues. The CDR3 sequence is CSVEHSRYTEAFF. The DNA for the CDR3 is TGCAGCGTTGAACACAGTAGGTACACTGAAGCTTTCTTT.

The genes are TRBV6-1 and TRBJ2-3; D remains unclear. The CDR3 has 14 amino acids. Trimming removed 4 bases at V and 5 bases at J, with 13 bases between. Germline-derived CDR1 and CDR2 are MNHNS and SASEGT. The CDR3 nucleotides read TGTGCCAGCAGTGCCGTTGCCCCGGGAGATACGCAGTATTTT. It codes for CASSAVAPGDTQYF.

Comment on this clone: At one of its ends the junction is not consistent with the germline gene, which may arise from a read error. This chain connects TRBV7-9 to TRBJ2-7, with D perhaps matching TRBD2 (6 bases). The CDR3 covers 14 residues. Germline CDR1 is SEHNR and CDR2 is FQNEAQ (reference sequence). Written as DNA, the CDR3 is TGTGCCAGCAGCTCCCCCCCCGGTGGGACTCCCCCAGACTTC. Protein sequence: CASSSPPGGTPPDF.

V gene TRBV6-5 combines with J gene TRBJ2-7; 7 bases match TRBD1. Germline loops: CDR1 MNHEY, CDR2 SVGAGI. Trimming took 7 bases from V and 4 from J; bases not matched to a gene: 10. The CDR3 has 14 amino acids. The chain's CDR3 is CASMGLGTEYEQYF. The CDR3 bases are TGTGCCAGCATGGGGCTAGGGACAGAGTACGAGCAGTACTTC.

This chain joins TRBV13 and TRBJ2-4; TRBD1 agrees at 9 bases. Per the germline V gene, CDR1 is PRHDT and CDR2 is FYEKMQ (reference sequence). J lost 1 base, V lost 5 bases, and 21 bases had no gene match. The CDR3 totals 21 residues. The CDR3 DNA follows: TGTGCCAGCAGCCCCAGATCCTCCGGGACAGGGATTTTTGACGCCAAAAACATTCAGTACTTC. Its protein product is CASSPRSSGTGIFDAKNIQYF.

This clone has only one observation. The V and J genes are TRBV5-1 and TRBJ1-1; perhaps TRBD1 as D (5 bases). Trimming left V 4 bases short and J 1 base short, with 14 bases between. This CDR3 spans 15 amino acids. The germline V gene has CDR1 SGHRS and CDR2 YFSETQ. CDR3 residues: CASSGGDQKNTEAFF. Written as DNA, the CDR3 is TGCGCCAGCAGCGGCGGGGACCAAAAGAACACTGAAGCTTTCTTT.